What follows is one TCR beta chain and its context. This clonotype was counted many times. Its target antigen remains unknown. No quality values exist for individual bases; no much larger clone is one base distant. These data are taken from a study of T-cell memory formation after mild COVID-19 (dated by TCRdb to 2020 to 2023). At the level of the whole study: TCR sequence clusters from the two donors were largely donor specific. Longitudinal TCRalpha and TCRbeta repertoire sequencing tracked T-cell clones expanding and contracting after mild COVID-19 in a couple of donors. The cohort was made up of two young adult volunteers, one female and one male, who were previously healthy.

V lost 4 bases and J lost 7 bases, and the count of bases not matched to a germline gene is 11. The germline V gene sets CDR1 to SGHRS and CDR2 to YFSETQ. The CDR3 runs 17 amino acids, cysteine and phenylalanine included. Only CDR3 DNA is held: 51 bases, read in frame from base 1. The listed sequencing device is Illumina NovaSeq 6000. cDNA libraries for TCRalpha and TCRbeta were prepared by 5'RACE using constant-segment primers, with sample barcodes and unique molecular identifiers added. RNA was extracted from every sample with Trizol reagent. Libraries were amplified in two PCR steps, with a second sample barcode and Illumina TruSeq adapters added in the second step. The libraries were sequenced on an Illumina NovaSeq using 2 x 150 bp paired-end reads. The original pipeline was this. With migec v1.2.7, reads were demultiplexed and then collapsed into UMI-guided consensus sequences. Using mixcr v2.1.11, the UMI consensuses were aligned to TRA and TRB V and J templates and assembled into clonotypes. Expanded or contracted clonotypes were those called significant by both edgeR and NoisET, with noise models trained on biological replicates. For edgeR calls, a false discovery rate-adjusted p below 0.01 and a log2 fold-change threshold of 1 were applied. As an exploratory analysis of dynamics, max-normalized trajectories of the 1000 most abundant clonotypes were examined with PCA combined with hierarchical clustering. Each responding clone was given a CD4 or CD8 phenotype based on the CD4+ and CD8+ repertoires, which had been sequenced separately. TCRdb reprocessed the public reads (quality trimming at Q25 with fastp, clone calling with MiXCR) and kept in-frame beta chains. Each entry is one CDR3 protein sequence, shown with its most common DNA and genes. The V and J calls here are based on TCRdb, not the publication. The sample profile shows 250,000 or so distinct CDR3 sequences; roughly 17% of them were found once. The top ten clonotypes cover 23% of the sample.

PBMCs were isolated by Ficoll-Paque density gradient centrifugation. The paper as a whole reports these results and caveats: Only a couple of mild cases were covered by the study, and larger cohorts that include severe cases with pre-infection samples were considered necessary. Some responding clones were detected in pre-infection memory, suggesting pre-existing cross-reactive memory T cells joined the SARS-CoV-2 response. Clones that contracted from day 15 to 85 showed balanced CD4/CD8 phenotypes, whereas a second wave of clones that expanded from day 15 to 37 leaned towards CD4+. SARS-CoV-2 specificity was not confirmed for the second-wave clones peaking on day 37. Contracting CD4+ clones were found mainly in CM and EM memory subsets, while CD8+ clones were enriched in EMRA.

The sequence came from a man younger than 35 who had mild COVID-19 (a few samples of this study predate the infection). The sample titles of this study are shuffled in the database, so cell type and time point are left out; the donor was told from shared clones. Recombination joined TRBV5-1 with TRBJ2-1, with TRBD2 identical over 13 junction bases. The sequenced material came from PBMCs or a T cell subset sorted from them (not recorded which). At the DNA level, the sequence is TGCGCCAGCAGCGGAGACTTGACTAGCGGGGGGTCGAATGAGCAGTTCTTC. Protein translation: CASSGDLTSGGSNEQFF.